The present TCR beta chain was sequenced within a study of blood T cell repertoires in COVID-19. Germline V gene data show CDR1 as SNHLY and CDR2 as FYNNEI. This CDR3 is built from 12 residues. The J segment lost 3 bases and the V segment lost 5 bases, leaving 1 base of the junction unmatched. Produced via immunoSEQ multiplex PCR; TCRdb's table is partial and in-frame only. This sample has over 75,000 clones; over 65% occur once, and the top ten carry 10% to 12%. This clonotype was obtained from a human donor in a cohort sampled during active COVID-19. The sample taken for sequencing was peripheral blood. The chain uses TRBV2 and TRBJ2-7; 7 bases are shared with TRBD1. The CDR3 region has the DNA TGTGCCAGCAGTAACAGGGGCTACGAGCAGTACTTC. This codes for CASSNRGYEQYF.